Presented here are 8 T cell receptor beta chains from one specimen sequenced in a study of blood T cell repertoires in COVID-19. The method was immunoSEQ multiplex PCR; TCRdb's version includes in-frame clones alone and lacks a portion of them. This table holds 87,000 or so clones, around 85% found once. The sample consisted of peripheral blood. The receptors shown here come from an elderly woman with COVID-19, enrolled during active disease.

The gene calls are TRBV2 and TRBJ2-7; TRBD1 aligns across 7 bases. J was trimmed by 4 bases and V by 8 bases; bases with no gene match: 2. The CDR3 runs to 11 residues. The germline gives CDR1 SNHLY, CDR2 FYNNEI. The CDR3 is CASAGGYEQYF. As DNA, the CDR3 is TGTGCCAGCGCAGGGGGTTACGAGCAGTACTTC.

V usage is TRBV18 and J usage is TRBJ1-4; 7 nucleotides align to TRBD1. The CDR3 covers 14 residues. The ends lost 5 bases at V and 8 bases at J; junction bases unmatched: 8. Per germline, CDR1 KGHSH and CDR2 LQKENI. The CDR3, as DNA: TGTGCCAGCTCAACCCAGGGGGGTGAGGAAAAACTGTTTTTT. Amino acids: CASSTQGGEEKLFF. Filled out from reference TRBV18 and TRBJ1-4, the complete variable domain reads NAGVMQNPRHLVRRRGQEARLRCSPMKGHSHVYWYRQLPEEGLKFMVYLQKENIIDESGMPKERFSAEFPKEGPSILRIQQVVRGDSAAYFCASSTQGGEEKLFFGSGTQLSVL.

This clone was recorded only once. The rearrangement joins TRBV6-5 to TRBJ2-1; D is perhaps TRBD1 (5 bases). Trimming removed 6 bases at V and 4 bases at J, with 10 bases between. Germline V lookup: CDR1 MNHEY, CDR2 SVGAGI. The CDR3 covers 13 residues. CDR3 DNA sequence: TGTGCCAGCAGGATGACAGCGTACAATGAGCAGTTCTTC. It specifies CASRMTAYNEQFF.

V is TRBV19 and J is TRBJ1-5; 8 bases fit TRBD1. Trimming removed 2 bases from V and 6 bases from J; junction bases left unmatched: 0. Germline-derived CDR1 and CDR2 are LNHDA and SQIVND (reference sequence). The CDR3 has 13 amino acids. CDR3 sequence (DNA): TGTGCCAGTAGTATACAGGGGGCTCAGCCCCAGCATTTT. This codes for CASSIQGAQPQHF. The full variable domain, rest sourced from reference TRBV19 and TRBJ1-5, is DGGITQSPKYLFRKEGQNVTLSCEQNLNHDAMYWYRQDPGQGLRLIYYSQIVNDFQKGDIAEGYSVSREKKESFPLTVTSAQKNPTAFYLCASSIQGAQPQHFGDGTRLSIL.

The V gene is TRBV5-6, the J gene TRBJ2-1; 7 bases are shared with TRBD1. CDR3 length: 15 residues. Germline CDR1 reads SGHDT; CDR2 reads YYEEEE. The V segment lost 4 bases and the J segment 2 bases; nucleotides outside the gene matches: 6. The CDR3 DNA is TGTGCCAGCAGCCACAGGGGTCAGACCTACAATGAGCAGTTCTTC. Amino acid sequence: CASSHRGQTYNEQFF.

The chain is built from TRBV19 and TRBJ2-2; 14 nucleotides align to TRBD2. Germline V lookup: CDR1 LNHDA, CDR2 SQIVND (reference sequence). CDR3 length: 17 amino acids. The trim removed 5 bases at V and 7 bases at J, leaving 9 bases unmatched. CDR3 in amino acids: CASSAGTSGSRSGELFF. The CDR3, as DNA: TGTGCCAGTAGTGCAGGGACTAGCGGGAGTCGGAGCGGGGAGCTGTTTTTT.

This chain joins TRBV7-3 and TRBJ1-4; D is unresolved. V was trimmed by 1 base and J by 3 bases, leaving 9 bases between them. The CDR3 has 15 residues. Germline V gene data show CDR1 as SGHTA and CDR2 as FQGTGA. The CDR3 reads CASSLRPAANEKLFF. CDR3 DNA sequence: TGTGCCAGCAGCTTAAGGCCAGCGGCTAATGAAAAACTGTTTTTT.

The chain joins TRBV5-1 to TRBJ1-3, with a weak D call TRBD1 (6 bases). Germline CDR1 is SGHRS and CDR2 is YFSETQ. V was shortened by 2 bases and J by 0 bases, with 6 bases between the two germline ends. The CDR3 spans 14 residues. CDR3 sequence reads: CASSLQGSGNTIYF. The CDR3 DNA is TGCGCCAGCAGCTTACAGGGCTCTGGAAACACCATATATTTT.